This passage covers 23 T cell receptor beta chains from one sample sequenced in a study of high-grade serous ovarian cancer treatment subgroups. Assay: immunoSEQ multiplex PCR; the TCRdb copy retains only in-frame clones and omits some. The repertoire holds around 6,100 clones, about 60% seen once, with around an eighth in the top ten. Tumor samples were taken before definitive surgery or chemotherapy. Sample: tumor tissue. These receptors were obtained from a human donor with high-grade serous ovarian cancer.

A few counts support this clone. This chain joins TRBV2 and TRBJ1-5; 8 bases agree with TRBD1. The CDR3 spans 14 residues. V shed 8 bases, J shed 7 bases, and the junction held 10 bases outside the gene matches. Germline CDR1 SNHLY, CDR2 FYNNEI. CDR3 nucleotides: TGTGCCAGCTCCGGGACAGGCGAAAACCAGCCCCAGCATTTT. Encoded protein: CASSGTGENQPQHF.

This clone was counted only a few times. The germline gene is not matched at one end of the junction; a read error may be the cause. This chain joins TRBV7-2 and TRBJ1-1; D remains unclear. The CDR3 has 13 amino acids. CDR1 is SGHTA and CDR2 is FQGNSA in the germline V gene. CDR3 sequence reads: CASSLAWTTKAFF. The CDR3 DNA reads as TGTGCCAGCAGCTTAGCGTGGACCACTAAAGCTTTCTTT.

The chain links TRBV6-1 to TRBJ1-2; 8 bases align to TRBD1. Germline CDR1 MNHNS, CDR2 SASEGT. J lost 4 bases, V lost 5 bases, and 9 bases had no gene match. This CDR3 is 15 amino acids long. The DNA of the CDR3 is TGTGCCAGCAGTACCCGGACAGGGATGGCCTATGGCTACACCTTC. Translation: CASSTRTGMAYGYTF.

The genes are TRBV19 and TRBJ2-5; D is perhaps TRBD1 or TRBD2 (7 bases each). Trimming removed 9 bases at V and 3 bases at J, with 20 bases between. CDR1 LNHDA and CDR2 SQIVND come from the germline V gene (reference sequence). There are 15 residues in the CDR3. This CDR3 reads CASGGTARGEETQYF. The CDR3 DNA reads TGTGCCAGCGGGGGGACAGCCAGAGGTGAAGAGACCCAGTACTTC.

This clone qualifies as medium-sized. The V gene is TRBV7-8, the J gene TRBJ1-1, with D maybe TRBD1 (5 bases). There are 13 residues in the CDR3. Trimming removed 5 bases at V and 7 bases at J, with 14 bases between. CDR1 and CDR2 (germline): SGHVS, FQNEAQ. The CDR3 region is CASSVGVDIEAFF. DNA for the CDR3: TGTGCCAGCAGCGTAGGGGTCGATATTGAAGCTTTCTTT.

CDR3 region: CASSIGTVPSAFF. The DNA for the CDR3 is TGTGCCAGTAGTATCGGGACAGTTCCATCCGCTTTCTTT. V is TRBV19 and J is TRBJ1-1; 7 positions match TRBD1. Germline assignment: CDR1 LNHDA and CDR2 SQIVND (reference sequence). Unmatched junction bases numbered 9, after V lost 3 bases and J lost 11 bases. This CDR3 has 13 amino acids.

This clone is termed large. In DNA form, the CDR3 reads TGTGCCAGCAGTTTATCATATCAGGGAGACTATGGCTACACCTTC. It translates to CASSLSYQGDYGYTF. V and J are TRBV28 and TRBJ1-2, with D perhaps matching TRBD1 (5 bases). This CDR3 spans 15 amino acids. V was cut by 1 base and J by 3 bases, with 12 bases left in between. From germline, CDR1 is MDHEN and CDR2 SYDVKM.

This clone was counted once. This chain joins TRBV12-2 and TRBJ2-1; the table's TRBD2 call for D was not verified on the DNA. TRBV12-2 is given as a pseudogene. The CDR3 is made up of 16 amino acids. The CDR3 region has the DNA TGTGCAAGTCGCCCGCCTTCCGCGGGGGGCTACAATGAGCAGTTCTTC. Residues: CASRPPSAGGYNEQFF.

This sequence joins TRBV2 and TRBJ2-3; 9 nucleotides align to TRBD2. The CDR3 extends over 15 amino acids. The V gene end was trimmed by 2 bases and the J gene end by 1 base; junction bases not matched to a gene: 1. CDR1 and CDR2 (germline): SNHLY, FYNNEI. The CDR3 sequence: CASSERTSGTDTQYF. The CDR3, as DNA: TGTGCCAGCAGTGAAAGGACTAGCGGCACAGATACGCAGTATTTT.

This chain uses TRBV28 with TRBJ2-7; TRBD1 matches at 11 bases. CDR1 is MDHEN, CDR2 SYDVKM, per germline. This CDR3 has 15 residues. V gave up 9 bases and J gave up 4 bases; unmatched junction bases: 11. The CDR3 DNA sequence: TGTGCCAGTGCAACCGGGACAGGGGGATCGTACGAGCAGTACTTC. Protein product: CASATGTGGSYEQYF.

There are a few counts of this clone. The rearrangement joins TRBV18 to TRBJ1-2, with D tentatively TRBD1 (5 bases). The V gene lost 3 bases and the J gene lost 9 bases, with 14 bases spanning the gap. Germline CDR1 KGHSH, CDR2 LQKENI. The CDR3 extends over 13 amino acids. The CDR3 DNA sequence: TGTGCCAGCTCACCGGTTTCGGGGGATCGCTACACCTTC. It yields the protein CASSPVSGDRYTF.

This clone has just a few counts. The rearrangement links TRBV4-1 to TRBJ2-5, with D possibly TRBD1 on 5 matching bases. This CDR3 is built from 16 residues. V lost 0 bases, J lost 5 bases, and 16 bases lay in between. Germline CDR1 is MGHRA and CDR2 is YSYEKL. The DNA of the CDR3 is TGCGCCAGCAGCCAAGACACTGCAGGGTTCGGTGAGACCCAGTACTTC. It is translated as CASSQDTAGFGETQYF.

V and J are TRBV18 and TRBJ1-5, with a tentative D call TRBD1 (5 bases). V was shortened by 1 base and J by 7 bases, with 11 bases between the two germline ends. This CDR3 contains 14 residues. CDR1 is KGHSH and CDR2 is LQKENI in the germline V gene. The CDR3 DNA sequence: TGTGCCAGCTCACCACTCAGGGAGGGCCAGCCCCAGCATTTT. This encodes CASSPLREGQPQHF. The full variable domain, with the rest looked up from reference TRBV18 and TRBJ1-5, is NAGVMQNPRHLVRRRGQEARLRCSPMKGHSHVYWYRQLPEEGLKFMVYLQKENIIDESGMPKERFSAEFPKEGPSILRIQQVVRGDSAAYFCASSPLREGQPQHFGDGTRLSIL.

The V call is TRBV5-5, the J call TRBJ1-2, with TRBD1 matching over 7 bases. Trimming took 6 bases from V and 2 from J; bases not matched to a gene: 10. The CDR3 sequence is 15 residues long. Germline V gives CDR1 SGHKS, CDR2 YYEKEE (reference sequence). This CDR3 reads CASTRTGDLNYGYTF. The CDR3 region has the DNA TGTGCCAGCACCCGAACAGGGGACCTAAACTATGGCTACACCTTC.

The CDR3 sequence is CASSPMRGELFF. The CDR3 coding sequence is TGTGCCAGCAGCCCCATGCGTGGGGAGCTGTTTTTT. The rearrangement uses TRBV7-3 and TRBJ2-2; D ambiguous. CDR3 length: 12 residues. The germline V gene has CDR1 SGHTA and CDR2 FQGTGA. The V and J ends lost 5 bases and 8 bases respectively, with 9 bases between them.

J is TRBJ1-5 and V is TRBV11-2; tentatively, D is TRBD1 (6 bases). The CDR3 spans 17 residues. CDR1 is SGHAT and CDR2 is FQNNGV in the germline V gene. V lost 0 bases, J lost 2 bases, and 14 bases lay in between. The CDR3 DNA follows: TGTGCCAGCAGCTTAGAGGGGGTACAGGGCGGCAATCAGCCCCAGCATTTT. Translating it yields CASSLEGVQGGNQPQHF.

The genes are TRBV28 and TRBJ2-7, with 7 bases fitting TRBD1. Germline V gene sequence: CDR1 MDHEN, CDR2 SYDVKM. The CDR3 totals 13 residues. After removal of 7 bases from V and 2 bases from J, the junction contained 5 bases not matched to a gene. CDR3 sequence: CASTPDRAYEQYF. CDR3 nucleotide sequence: TGTGCCAGCACCCCAGACAGGGCCTACGAGCAGTACTTC.

The CDR3 loop is CASSSLGQGGNQPQHF. The DNA of the CDR3 is TGTGCCAGCAGTTCCCTGGGACAGGGAGGCAATCAGCCCCAGCATTTT. The chain links TRBV6-5 to TRBJ1-5, with 9 nucleotides matching TRBD1. Losses at the gene ends were 4 bases for V and 2 bases for J; bases not matched to a gene: 6. Germline loops: CDR1 MNHEY, CDR2 SVGAGI. The CDR3 consists of 16 residues.

The chain recombines TRBV6-5 with TRBJ2-1, with D possibly being TRBD1 (5 bases). Trimming pared 2 bases from V and 10 bases from J, leaving 12 bases between. CDR3 size: 13 residues. From germline, CDR1 is MNHEY and CDR2 SVGAGI. In DNA form, the CDR3 reads TGTGCCAGCAGTTACGTTCGCTCAGGGGAGCAGTTCTTC. It specifies CASSYVRSGEQFF.

The J gene is TRBJ1-5, the V gene TRBV5-3; D may be TRBD1 (5 bases). TRBV5-3 is designated an ORF whose function remains uncertain. This CDR3 is built from 14 residues. Trimming removed 8 bases at V and 15 bases at J, with 27 bases between. The CDR3 nucleotides read TGTGCCAGCAGCCAAGATTATGGGGCAGGGATGAGGCATTTT. Translated: CASSQDYGAGMRHF.

This rearrangement joins TRBV7-8 to TRBJ2-4; 9 bases line up with TRBD1. Trimming took 8 bases from V and 8 from J; bases not matched to a gene: 10. CDR1 SGHVS and CDR2 FQNEAQ come from the germline V gene. This CDR3 has 14 residues. Written as DNA, the CDR3 is TGTGCCAGCTGTTGGGGGGACAGGGTTGACATTCAGTACTTC. It encodes CASCWGDRVDIQYF. Filled out from reference TRBV7-8 and TRBJ2-4, the complete variable domain reads GAGVSQSPRYKVAKRGQDVALRCDPISGHVSLFWYQQALGQGPEFLTYFQNEAQLDKSGLPSDRFFAERPEGSVSTLKIQRTQQEDSAVYLCASCWGDRVDIQYFGAGTRLSVL.

V usage is TRBV6-1 and J usage is TRBJ2-1; no clear D. The V end was cut by 0 bases, the J end by 1 base, with 7 bases between. Looked up from germline, CDR1 is MNHNS and CDR2 is SASEGT. The CDR3 sequence is 15 residues long. The CDR3 region has the DNA TGTGCCAGCAGTGAAGCAGGCCGATCCTACAATGAGCAGTTCTTC. Its translation is CASSEAGRSYNEQFF.

Regarding this clone: An end of the junction does not agree with germline; a read error may underlie this. The DNA of the CDR3 is TGTGCCAGCAGCATAGACACGAATTCCTACGAGCAGTACTTC. Protein: CASSIDTNSYEQYF. The chain links TRBV11-2 to TRBJ2-7; D is unclear. Germline CDR1 is SGHAT and CDR2 is FQNNGV. This CDR3 is built from 14 residues.